These 5 T cell receptor beta chains share one sample of origin, sequenced in a study of blood T cell repertoires in COVID-19 (dated by TCRdb to between 2020 and 2021). The library was obtained by the immunoSEQ multiplex PCR assay. The table comes from immuneACCESS by way of TCRdb, which keeps in-frame sequences with V and J called. Part of the clones is missing from these tables; in studies checked, under half for an unresolved V gene and the rest for unknown reasons. The sample table holds roughly 170,000 clones, of which roughly 79% were seen once. Around 24% of the sample goes to the ten largest clones. The material sequenced was peripheral blood. These receptors all stem from a woman in her 70s with acute or convalescent COVID-19.

The chain couples TRBV5-1 to TRBJ1-2; a weak D match, TRBD1 (6 bases). Per germline, CDR1 SGHRS and CDR2 YFSETQ. V was shortened by 4 bases and J by 4 bases, with 23 bases between the two germline ends. This CDR3 contains 17 residues. The CDR3 spells CASSPYMGQMTSYGYTF. Written as DNA, the CDR3 is TGCGCCAGCAGCCCCTACATGGGACAAATGACATCCTATGGCTACACCTTC.

The chain carries TRBV6-6 and TRBJ2-3, with 8 bases fitting TRBD2. V trimming: 4 bases; J trimming: 0 bases; junction bases outside the gene matches: 6. CDR1 is MNHNY, CDR2 SVGAGI, per germline (reference sequence). The CDR3 is made up of 16 amino acids. The CDR3 coding sequence is TGTGCCAGCAGTTCTCCTGCGGGAGGAAGCACAGATACGCAGTATTTT. It codes for CASSSPAGGSTDTQYF.

The chain uses TRBV19 and TRBJ1-4, with D possibly being TRBD1 (6 bases). V lost 7 bases, J lost 7 bases, and 13 bases lay in between. This CDR3 comprises 13 residues. The germline V gene has CDR1 LNHDA and CDR2 SQIVND (reference sequence). CDR3 amino acids: CASKNRETEKLFF. The CDR3 DNA reads TGTGCCAGTAAAAACAGGGAGACTGAAAAACTGTTTTTT.

The chain links TRBV5-1 to TRBJ2-1, with 7 bases identical to TRBD2. CDR3 length: 16 amino acids. Germline trimming cut 4 bases from V and 0 bases from J; bases unmatched to any gene: 7. Germline assignment: CDR1 SGHRS and CDR2 YFSETQ. The CDR3 spells CASSPFAGDSYNEQFF. CDR3 DNA: TGCGCCAGCAGCCCCTTCGCGGGAGACTCCTACAATGAGCAGTTCTTC.

The rearrangement joins TRBV6-5 to TRBJ1-6; D not certain. Per germline, CDR1 MNHEY and CDR2 SVGAGI. V lost 2 bases, J lost 6 bases, and 11 bases lay in between. The CDR3 is 15 amino acids. CDR3 in amino acids: CASSYRHPVNSPLHF. The CDR3 nucleotides read TGTGCCAGCAGTTACCGACACCCCGTTAATTCACCCCTCCACTTT.